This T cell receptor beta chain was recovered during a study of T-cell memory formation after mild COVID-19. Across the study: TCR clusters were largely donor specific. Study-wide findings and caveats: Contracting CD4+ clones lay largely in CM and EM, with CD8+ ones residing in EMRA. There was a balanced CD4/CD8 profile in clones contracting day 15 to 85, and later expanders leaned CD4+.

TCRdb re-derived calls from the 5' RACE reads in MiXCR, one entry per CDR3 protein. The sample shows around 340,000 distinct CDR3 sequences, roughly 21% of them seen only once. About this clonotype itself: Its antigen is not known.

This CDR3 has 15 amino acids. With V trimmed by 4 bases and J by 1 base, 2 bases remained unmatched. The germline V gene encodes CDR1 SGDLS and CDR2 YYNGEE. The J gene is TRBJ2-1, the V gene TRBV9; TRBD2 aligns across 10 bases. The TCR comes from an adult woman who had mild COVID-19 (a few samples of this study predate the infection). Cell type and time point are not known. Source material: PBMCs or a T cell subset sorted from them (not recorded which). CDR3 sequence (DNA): TGTGCCAGCAGCATGACTAGCGGGTCCTACAATGAGCAGTTCTTC. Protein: CASSMTSGSYNEQFF.